Presented here are 26 T cell receptor beta chains from one specimen sequenced in a study of cytomegalovirus exposure and HLA in healthy donors. The PCR contained 60 Vbeta and 13 Jbeta primers. The repertoire was sequenced with immunoSEQ multiplex PCR; TCRdb's copy has only in-frame clones and lacks some. The specimen's table records about 170,000 clones. Sequencing was done on a sample of PBMCs. The receptors derive from a woman under 30 in good health and CMV-seropositive.

The chain employs TRBV7-7 and TRBJ2-1; TRBD2 matches 10 bases. The V and J ends lost 5 bases and 9 bases, in that order; junction bases with no gene match: 7. The CDR3 extends over 14 amino acids. Germline assignment: CDR1 SSHAT and CDR2 FNYEAQ (reference sequence). The CDR3 spells CASSPGTSEAEQFF. Here the CDR3 DNA reads TGTGCCAGCAGCCCTGGGACTAGCGAGGCTGAGCAGTTCTTC.

The chain uses TRBV30 and TRBJ1-3; D is unclear. The V end lost 2 bases, the J end lost 0 bases, and 8 bases lay between the germline ends. This CDR3 comprises 14 residues. CDR1 is GTSNPN, CDR2 SVGIG, per germline (reference sequence). CDR3 sequence reads: CAWSRRLSGNTIYF. Written as DNA, the CDR3 is TGTGCCTGGAGTAGGAGGCTCTCTGGAAACACCATATATTTT. The full variable domain, in which reference TRBV30 and TRBJ1-3 provide the parts outside the CDR3, is SQTIHQWPATLVQPVGSPLSLECTVEGTSNPNLYWYRQAAGRGLQLLFYSVGIGQISSEVPQNLSASRPQDRQFILSSKKLLLSDSGFYLCAWSRRLSGNTIYFGEGSWLTVV.

The chain recombines TRBV19 with TRBJ1-5, with D possibly matching TRBD1 (5 bases). Germline V gene sequence: CDR1 LNHDA, CDR2 SQIVND (reference sequence). Trimming removed 1 base from V and 5 bases from J, with 9 bases in between. CDR3 length: 14 amino acids. The CDR3 spells CASSIVPTDQPQHF. In DNA, the CDR3 is TGTGCCAGTAGTATAGTACCGACAGATCAGCCCCAGCATTTT.

This chain links TRBV9 with TRBJ1-3, with no clear D. The germline V and J ends were trimmed by 4 bases and 0 bases, with 11 bases remaining between them. This CDR3 contains 15 residues. Per the germline V gene, CDR1 is SGDLS and CDR2 is YYNGEE. CDR3 DNA: TGTGCCAGCAGCTATCGTAGCTACTCTGGAAACACCATATATTTT. Protein: CASSYRSYSGNTIYF.

This chain links TRBV6-5 with TRBJ1-2, with a weak D call TRBD1 (5 bases). Trimming pared 3 bases from V and 8 bases from J, leaving 22 bases between. The CDR3 is 16 amino acids. The germline V gene encodes CDR1 MNHEY and CDR2 SVGAGI. CDR3 loop: CASSYPPGVSSEGYTF. CDR3 bases: TGTGCCAGCAGTTATCCCCCGGGGGTGTCCTCGGAGGGCTACACCTTC.

V gene TRBV4-1 combines with J gene TRBJ2-1, with D possibly TRBD2 on 6 matching bases. This CDR3 has 16 residues. The V end lost 4 bases, the J end lost 7 bases, and 20 bases lay between the germline ends. Per germline, CDR1 MGHRA and CDR2 YSYEKL. The CDR3 here is CASSRVWERVGNEQFF. CDR3 nucleotide sequence: TGCGCCAGCAGCCGGGTATGGGAGCGGGTGGGAAATGAGCAGTTCTTC.

V and J are TRBV30 and TRBJ1-1; D perhaps matches TRBD1 (6 bases). V shed 0 bases and J shed 4 bases, with 15 bases lying between them. CDR3 size: 15 residues. Germline V lookup: CDR1 GTSNPN, CDR2 SVGIG (reference sequence). As DNA, the CDR3 is TGTGCCTGGAGTGTCTGGGACAACGGTAGCACTGAAGCTTTCTTT. It encodes CAWSVWDNGSTEAFF.

This chain connects TRBV30 to TRBJ2-5; weak D call: TRBD2 (6 bases). CDR3 length equals 15 residues. Trimming shortened V by 5 bases and J by 0 bases, and 16 bases separated the two germline ends. The V gene's germline CDR1 is GTSNPN and CDR2 SVGIG (reference sequence). CDR3 amino acids: CAWAPGLPYQETQYF. CDR3 sequence (DNA): TGTGCCTGGGCTCCGGGACTCCCGTACCAAGAGACCCAGTACTTC.

The CDR3 protein is CASSVGTGGVGAQYF. The CDR3 DNA sequence: TGCGCCAGCAGCGTCGGGACAGGGGGCGTAGGGGCCCAGTACTTC. This chain uses TRBV5-1 with TRBJ2-5; 12 nucleotides align to TRBD1. Per the germline V gene, CDR1 is SGHRS and CDR2 is YFSETQ. The CDR3 extends over 15 amino acids. Germline trimming cut 4 bases from V and 9 bases from J; bases unmatched to any gene: 10. Full variable domain (outside the CDR3, taken from reference TRBV5-1 and TRBJ2-5): KAGVTQTPRYLIKTRGQQVTLSCSPISGHRSVSWYQQTPGQGLQFLFEYFSETQRNKGNFPGRFSGRQFSNSRSEMNVSTLELGDSALYLCASSVGTGGVGAQYFGPGTRLLVL.

The rearrangement joins TRBV19 to TRBJ2-5, with a possible D match to TRBD2 (5 bases). CDR3 length equals 17 residues. Germline loops: CDR1 LNHDA, CDR2 SQIVND (reference sequence). V gave up 1 base and J gave up 2 bases, with 17 bases separating them. The CDR3 loop reads CASSIAPQWRGQETQYF. CDR3 nucleotide sequence: TGTGCCAGTAGTATAGCCCCTCAATGGAGAGGGCAAGAGACCCAGTACTTC.

This chain joins TRBV6-5 and TRBJ1-1, with D possibly matching TRBD1 (5 bases). Germline V gene data show CDR1 as MNHEY and CDR2 as SVGAGI. The CDR3 is 13 residues long. V lost 10 bases and J 5 bases, leaving 17 bases between the germline ends. The CDR3 loop is CATVVGGGTEAFF. The CDR3 DNA reads TGTGCCACTGTTGTGGGGGGTGGAACTGAAGCTTTCTTT.

V usage is TRBV4-1 and J usage is TRBJ2-2; 7 bases align to TRBD2. Germline V lookup: CDR1 MGHRA, CDR2 YSYEKL. CDR3 length: 17 amino acids. The V gene end was trimmed by 4 bases and the J gene end by 3 bases; junction bases not matched to a gene: 11. The CDR3 DNA reads as TGCGCCAGCAGCCCAAGAGTGGGAGGGTGGGACACCGGGGAGCTGTTTTTT. This encodes CASSPRVGGWDTGELFF.

This chain's CDR3 is CASSARQGSYGYTF. CDR3 nucleotides: TGTGCCAGCAGTGCCAGACAGGGGAGCTATGGCTACACCTTC. The genes are TRBV2 and TRBJ1-2, with 8 bases that match TRBD1. Losses at the gene ends were 4 bases for V and 4 bases for J; bases not matched to a gene: 5. This CDR3 contains 14 residues. Germline V CDR1 and CDR2: SNHLY, FYNNEI. The full variable domain, its missing parts supplied by reference TRBV2 and TRBJ1-2, is EPEVTQTPSHQVTQMGQEVILRCVPISNHLYFYWYRQILGQKVEFLVSFYNNEISEKSEIFDDQFSVERPDGSNFTLKIRSTKLEDSAMYFCASSARQGSYGYTFGSGTRLTVV.

CDR3 in DNA: TGTGCTAGTGGTTTGCGTTTGGAGTACGAGCAGTACTTC. Translated: CASGLRLEYEQYF. The genes are TRBV12-5 and TRBJ2-7, with unresolved D. CDR1 and CDR2 from the germline V gene are LGHNT and FRNRAP. The CDR3 has 13 amino acids. Between the trimmed V and J ends, which lost 2 bases and 4 bases, there was a span of 9 bases.

The V gene is TRBV19, the J gene TRBJ2-7, with D unresolved. Germline CDR1 LNHDA, CDR2 SQIVND (reference sequence). V lost 4 bases and J 5 bases, leaving 12 bases between the germline ends. CDR3 size: 13 residues. CDR3 protein: CASSSRGLNEQYF. CDR3 DNA: TGTGCCAGTAGTAGCCGCGGATTAAACGAGCAGTACTTC.

This chain joins TRBV5-1 and TRBJ2-7, with D maybe TRBD1 (6 bases). The CDR3 covers 14 residues. Deletions cut 3 bases from V and 5 bases from J, with 15 bases between. Germline CDR1 and CDR2: SGHRS and YFSETQ. The CDR3 sequence is CASSSQGVGNEQYF. Here the CDR3 DNA reads TGCGCCAGCAGCTCACAGGGAGTTGGCAACGAGCAGTACTTC.

CDR3 sequence (DNA): TGTGCCAGCAGCTTAGTCCCGACAGGGGTCGGGGCCAACGTCCTGACTTTC. It translates to CASSLVPTGVGANVLTF. The rearrangement links TRBV7-2 to TRBJ2-6, with 8 bases lining up with TRBD1. The J segment lost 4 bases and the V segment lost 1 base, leaving 6 bases of the junction unmatched. The germline gives CDR1 SGHTA, CDR2 FQGNSA. CDR3 size: 17 residues.

The chain is built from TRBV4-3 and TRBJ2-2, with D perhaps TRBD2 (6 bases). The V end lost 0 bases, the J end lost 4 bases, and 15 bases lay between the germline ends. This CDR3 contains 17 residues. From germline, CDR1 is LGHNA and CDR2 YSLEER. In DNA, the CDR3 is TGCGCCAGCAGCCAAGAAGTGGGCGGGGTCGGCACCGGGGAGCTGTTTTTT. Protein sequence: CASSQEVGGVGTGELFF.

V and J are TRBV5-1 and TRBJ2-3; 13 bases are shared with TRBD2. Looked up from germline, CDR1 is SGHRS and CDR2 is YFSETQ. The ends lost 4 bases at V and 2 bases at J; junction bases unmatched: 7. The CDR3 loop spans 17 amino acids. CDR3 nucleotide sequence: TGCGCCAGCAGCCCGTTGACTAGCGGGAGGTACACAGATACGCAGTATTTT. It is translated as CASSPLTSGRYTDTQYF.

The chain recombines TRBV19 with TRBJ2-1; a weak D match, TRBD1 (5 bases). The CDR3 consists of 16 residues. The V gene's germline CDR1 is LNHDA and CDR2 SQIVND (reference sequence). The V gene lost 3 bases and the J gene lost 7 bases, with 19 bases spanning the gap. The CDR3 nucleotides read TGTGCCAGTAGTATGGGGCGTTTTGGAATAGGGAATGAGCAGTTCTTC. Translating gives CASSMGRFGIGNEQFF. The variable domain in full, completed from reference TRBV19 and TRBJ2-1, reads DGGITQSPKYLFRKEGQNVTLSCEQNLNHDAMYWYRQDPGQGLRLIYYSQIVNDFQKGDIAEGYSVSREKKESFPLTVTSAQKNPTAFYLCASSMGRFGIGNEQFFGPGTRLTVL.

The rearrangement uses TRBV27 and TRBJ2-7, with D possibly TRBD1 on 5 matching bases. The CDR3 is 12 amino acids. Germline V lookup: CDR1 MNHEY, CDR2 SMNVEV (reference sequence). Trimming shortened V by 8 bases and J by 6 bases, and 14 bases separated the two germline ends. The CDR3: CASGPGYREQYF. In DNA form, the CDR3 reads TGTGCCAGCGGACCAGGGTACCGCGAGCAGTACTTC.

The rearrangement links TRBV5-5 to TRBJ1-5; unclear D gene. Germline V gene lookup returns CDR1 SGHKS and CDR2 YYEKEE (reference sequence). Trimming cost V 4 bases and J 3 bases, with 8 bases left between them. The CDR3 runs to 13 residues. CDR3 amino acids: CASSPGINQPQHF. CDR3 sequence (DNA): TGTGCCAGCAGCCCTGGCATCAATCAGCCCCAGCATTTT.

J is TRBJ1-4 and V is TRBV6-4; possible D gene TRBD1, 6 bases. Germline CDR1 reads MRHNA; CDR2 reads SNTAGT. The CDR3 loop spans 19 amino acids. The V and J ends lost 8 bases and 3 bases respectively, with 28 bases between them. The chain's CDR3 is CASPRGGRGQPDSNEKLFF. CDR3 sequence (DNA): TGTGCCAGCCCTCGCGGGGGGAGAGGACAGCCTGACTCTAATGAAAAACTGTTTTTT.

With respect to this clone: The junction does not match germline at one end; this may be a read error. The chain employs TRBV5-6 and TRBJ1-2; D might be TRBD1 (6 bases). The CDR3 is 11 residues long. Germline V gives CDR1 SGHDT, CDR2 YYEEEE. CDR3 bases: TGTGCCAGCAGCTTTAACAGGGATTGGGACTTC. Translated: CASSFNRDWDF.

The V gene is TRBV9, the J gene TRBJ2-3; no firm D call. The CDR3 spans 15 residues. V was pared by 1 base and J by 2 bases, with 11 bases between. Germline V gives CDR1 SGDLS, CDR2 YYNGEE. Here the CDR3 DNA reads TGTGCCAGCAGCGTATCCCTAGTTGACACAGATACGCAGTATTTT. Translation: CASSVSLVDTDTQYF.

The chain is built from TRBV9 and TRBJ2-1; 8 bases are a match to TRBD2. Germline-derived CDR1 and CDR2 are SGDLS and YYNGEE. CDR3 length: 16 residues. With 0 bases clipped from V and 1 base from J, the junction kept 3 bases outside the gene matches. CDR3 sequence: CASSVGSSGSYNEQFF. CDR3 DNA sequence: TGTGCCAGCAGCGTAGGTTCTAGCGGGTCCTACAATGAGCAGTTCTTC.